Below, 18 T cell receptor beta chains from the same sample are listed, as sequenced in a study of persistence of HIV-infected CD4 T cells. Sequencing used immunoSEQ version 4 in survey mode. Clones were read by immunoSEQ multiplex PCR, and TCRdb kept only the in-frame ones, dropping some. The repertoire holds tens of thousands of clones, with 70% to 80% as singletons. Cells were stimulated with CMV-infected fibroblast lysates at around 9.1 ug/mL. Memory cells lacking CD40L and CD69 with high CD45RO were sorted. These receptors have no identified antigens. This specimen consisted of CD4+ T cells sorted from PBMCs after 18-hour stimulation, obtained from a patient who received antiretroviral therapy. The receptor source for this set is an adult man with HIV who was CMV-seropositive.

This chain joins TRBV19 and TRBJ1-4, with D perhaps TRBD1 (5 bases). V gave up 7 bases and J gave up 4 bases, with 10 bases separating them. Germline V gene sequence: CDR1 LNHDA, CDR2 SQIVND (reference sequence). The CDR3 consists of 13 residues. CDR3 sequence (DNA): TGTGCCAGTAAGGGACCCAATAATGAAAAACTGTTTTTT. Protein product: CASKGPNNEKLFF.

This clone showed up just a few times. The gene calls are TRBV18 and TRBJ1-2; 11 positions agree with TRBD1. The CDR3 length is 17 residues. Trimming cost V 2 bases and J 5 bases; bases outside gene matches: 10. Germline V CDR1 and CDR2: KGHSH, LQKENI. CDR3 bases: TGTGCCAGCTCACCAAAAGGCGGACAGGGGGCAGGGTATGGCTACACCTTC. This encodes CASSPKGGQGAGYGYTF.

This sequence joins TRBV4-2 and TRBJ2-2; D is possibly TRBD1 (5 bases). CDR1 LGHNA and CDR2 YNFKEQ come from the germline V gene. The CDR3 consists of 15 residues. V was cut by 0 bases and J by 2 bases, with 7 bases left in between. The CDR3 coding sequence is TGTGCCAGCAGCCAAGACAGGGCAAACACCGGGGAGCTGTTTTTT. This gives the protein CASSQDRANTGELFF.

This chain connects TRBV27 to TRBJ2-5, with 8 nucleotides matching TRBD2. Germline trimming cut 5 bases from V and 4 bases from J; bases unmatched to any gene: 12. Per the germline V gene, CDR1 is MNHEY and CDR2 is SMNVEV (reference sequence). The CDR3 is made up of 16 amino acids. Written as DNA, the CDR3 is TGTGCCAGCAGTCAAAAACGGGGGGGAAGGGCAGAGACCCAGTACTTC. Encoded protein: CASSQKRGGRAETQYF.

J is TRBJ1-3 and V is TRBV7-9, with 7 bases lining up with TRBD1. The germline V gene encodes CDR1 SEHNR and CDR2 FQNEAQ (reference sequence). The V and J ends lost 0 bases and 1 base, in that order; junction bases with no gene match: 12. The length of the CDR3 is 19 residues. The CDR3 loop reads CASSLALGWRDRSGNTIYF. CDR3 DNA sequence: TGTGCCAGCAGCTTAGCGCTTGGATGGCGGGACAGATCTGGAAACACCATATATTTT.

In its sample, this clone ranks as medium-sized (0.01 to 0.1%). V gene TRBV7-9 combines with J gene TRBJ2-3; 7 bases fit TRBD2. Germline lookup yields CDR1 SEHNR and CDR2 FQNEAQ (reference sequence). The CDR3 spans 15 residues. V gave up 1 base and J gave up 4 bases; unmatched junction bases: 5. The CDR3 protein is CASSLGGRRADTQYF. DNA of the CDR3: TGTGCCAGCAGCTTAGGCGGGAGAAGGGCAGATACGCAGTATTTT.

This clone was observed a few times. The CDR3 nucleotides are TGTGCCAGCACCCTGAGGTACTATGGCTACACCTTC. This translates into CASTLRYYGYTF. V is TRBV5-6 and J is TRBJ1-2; no firm D call. Germline V lookup: CDR1 SGHDT, CDR2 YYEEEE. The CDR3 contains 12 residues. The V end lost 6 bases, the J end lost 3 bases, and 9 bases lay between the germline ends.

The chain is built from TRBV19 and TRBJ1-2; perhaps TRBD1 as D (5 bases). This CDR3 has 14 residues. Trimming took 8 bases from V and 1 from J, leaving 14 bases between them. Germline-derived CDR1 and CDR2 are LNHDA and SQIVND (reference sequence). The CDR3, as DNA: TGTGCCAGTCGTTCCACCGACAGTAACTATGGCTACACCTTC. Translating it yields CASRSTDSNYGYTF.

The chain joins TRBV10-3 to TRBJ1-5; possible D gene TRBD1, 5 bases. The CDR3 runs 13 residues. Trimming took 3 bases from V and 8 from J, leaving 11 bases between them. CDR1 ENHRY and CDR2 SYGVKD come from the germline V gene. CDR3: CAISDGGRKPQHF. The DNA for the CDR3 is TGTGCCATCAGTGATGGGGGTAGGAAGCCCCAGCATTTT.

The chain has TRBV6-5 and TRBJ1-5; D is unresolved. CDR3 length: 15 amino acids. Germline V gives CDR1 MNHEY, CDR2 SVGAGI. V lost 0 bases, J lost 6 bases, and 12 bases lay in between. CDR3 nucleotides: TGTGCCAGCAGTTACTCGGCTGACCCCGTTCAGCCCCAGCATTTT. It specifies CASSYSADPVQPQHF.

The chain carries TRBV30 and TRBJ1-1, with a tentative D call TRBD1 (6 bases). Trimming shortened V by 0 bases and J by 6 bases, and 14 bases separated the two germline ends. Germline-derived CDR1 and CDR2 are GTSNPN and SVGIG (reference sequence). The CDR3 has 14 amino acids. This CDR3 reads CAWSVRGLVAEAFF. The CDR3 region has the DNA TGTGCCTGGAGTGTCAGGGGTCTGGTGGCTGAAGCTTTCTTT. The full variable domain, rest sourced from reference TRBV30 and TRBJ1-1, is SQTIHQWPATLVQPVGSPLSLECTVEGTSNPNLYWYRQAAGRGLQLLFYSVGIGQISSEVPQNLSASRPQDRQFILSSKKLLLSDSGFYLCAWSVRGLVAEAFFGQGTRLTVV.

The CDR3 loop reads CAIATSGRLRGSYEQYF. Written as DNA, the CDR3 is TGTGCCATAGCGACCAGCGGGAGACTTAGGGGATCCTACGAGCAGTACTTC. The chain has TRBV10-3 and TRBJ2-7, with 8 bases identical to TRBD2. Germline-derived CDR1 and CDR2 are ENHRY and SYGVKD. The junction had 17 bases not matched to a gene; V was cut back by 9 bases and J by 1 base. CDR3 length: 17 amino acids.

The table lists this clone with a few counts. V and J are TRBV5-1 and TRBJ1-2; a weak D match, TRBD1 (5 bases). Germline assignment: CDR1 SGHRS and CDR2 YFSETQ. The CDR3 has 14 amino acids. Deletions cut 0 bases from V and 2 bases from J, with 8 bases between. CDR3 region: CASSLDAGNYGYTF. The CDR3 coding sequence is TGCGCCAGCAGCTTGGACGCAGGGAACTATGGCTACACCTTC.

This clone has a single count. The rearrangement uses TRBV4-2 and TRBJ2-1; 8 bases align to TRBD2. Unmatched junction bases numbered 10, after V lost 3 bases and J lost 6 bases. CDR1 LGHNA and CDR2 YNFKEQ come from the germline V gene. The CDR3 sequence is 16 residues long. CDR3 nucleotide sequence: TGTGCCAGCAGCCATCAATTACGGGGGGGGACCAATGAGCAGTTCTTC. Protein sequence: CASSHQLRGGTNEQFF.

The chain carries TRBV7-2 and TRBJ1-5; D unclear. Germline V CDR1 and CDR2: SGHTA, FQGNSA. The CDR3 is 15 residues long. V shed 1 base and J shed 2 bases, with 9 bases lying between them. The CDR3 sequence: CASSLDWAGNQPQHF. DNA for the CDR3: TGTGCCAGCAGCTTAGATTGGGCGGGCAATCAGCCCCAGCATTTT.

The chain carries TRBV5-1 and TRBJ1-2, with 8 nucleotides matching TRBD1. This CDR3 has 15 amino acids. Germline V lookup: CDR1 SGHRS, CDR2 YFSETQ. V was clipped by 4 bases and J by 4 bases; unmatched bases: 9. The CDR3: CASSQRGQGAYGYTF. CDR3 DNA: TGCGCCAGCAGCCAAAGAGGACAGGGCGCCTATGGCTACACCTTC.

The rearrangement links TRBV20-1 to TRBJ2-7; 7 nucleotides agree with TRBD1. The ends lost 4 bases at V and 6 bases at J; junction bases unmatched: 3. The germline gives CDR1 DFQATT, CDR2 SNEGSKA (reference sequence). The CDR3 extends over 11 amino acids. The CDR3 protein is CSATYRGEQYF. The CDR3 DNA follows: TGCAGTGCTACCTACAGGGGCGAGCAGTACTTC.

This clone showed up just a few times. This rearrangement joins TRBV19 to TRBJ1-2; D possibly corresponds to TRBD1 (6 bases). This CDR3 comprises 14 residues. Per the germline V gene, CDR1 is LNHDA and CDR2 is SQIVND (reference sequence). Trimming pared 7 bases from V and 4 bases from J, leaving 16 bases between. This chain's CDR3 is CASKGFPGAYGYTF. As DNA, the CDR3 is TGTGCCAGTAAGGGGTTTCCGGGGGCCTATGGCTACACCTTC. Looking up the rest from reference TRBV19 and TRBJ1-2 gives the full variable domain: DGGITQSPKYLFRKEGQNVTLSCEQNLNHDAMYWYRQDPGQGLRLIYYSQIVNDFQKGDIAEGYSVSREKKESFPLTVTSAQKNPTAFYLCASKGFPGAYGYTFGSGTRLTVV.